Below, 10 T cell receptor beta chains from the same sample are listed, as sequenced in a study of cytomegalovirus exposure and HLA in healthy donors. PCR employed 60 Vbeta and 13 Jbeta primers. Some clones are missing from TCRdb's copy, which holds only in-frame ones; the method was immunoSEQ multiplex PCR. The sample holds approximately 110,000 clones, about an eighth seen once. Sequenced: PBMCs. The receptor set was obtained from a man aged 40-49 years in good health and CMV-seropositive.

This clone has just a few counts. V is TRBV29-1 and J is TRBJ1-2; 10 positions match TRBD1. Germline CDR1 is SQVTM and CDR2 is ANQGSEA. The CDR3 totals 14 residues. The V and J ends lost 6 bases and 7 bases, in that order; junction bases with no gene match: 11. The CDR3 nucleotides read TGCAGCGTATCCTCCCTCCGGGACAGGGGTGGCTACACCTTC. The encoded protein is CSVSSLRDRGGYTF.

This clone has more than one count but fewer than ten. The chain recombines TRBV7-2 with TRBJ2-3, with D possibly being TRBD2 (5 bases). The V end was cut by 3 bases, the J end by 0 bases, with 7 bases between. The CDR3 is 14 amino acids. Germline V lookup: CDR1 SGHTA, CDR2 FQGNSA. The CDR3 DNA sequence: TGTGCCAGCAGCTTTAGCGATAGCACAGATACGCAGTATTTT. This encodes CASSFSDSTDTQYF.

This clone was counted only a few times. V is TRBV7-6 and J is TRBJ1-1, with 8 bases aligning to TRBD1. The ends lost 7 bases at V and 5 bases at J; junction bases unmatched: 9. The length of the CDR3 is 14 residues. The germline gives CDR1 SGHVS, CDR2 FNYEAQ. The DNA for the CDR3 is TGTGCCAGCACTCTTGACAGGGGTCAAACTGAAGCTTTCTTT. Its translation: CASTLDRGQTEAFF. The variable domain in full, completed from reference TRBV7-6 and TRBJ1-1, reads GAGVSQSPRYKVTKRGQDVALRCDPISGHVSLYWYRQALGQGPEFLTYFNYEAQQDKSGLPNDRFSAERPEGSISTLTIQRTEQRDSAMYRCASTLDRGQTEAFFGQGTRLTVV.

This chain joins TRBV27 and TRBJ2-1, with a possible D match to TRBD1 (5 bases). V gave up 3 bases and J gave up 8 bases, with 8 bases separating them. The length of the CDR3 is 12 residues. The germline CDR1 and CDR2 sequences are MNHEY and SMNVEV (reference sequence). The CDR3 loop is CASSFTGDEQFF. The CDR3 DNA reads as TGTGCCAGCAGTTTTACAGGCGATGAGCAGTTCTTC.

This clone has more than one count but fewer than ten. V usage is TRBV10-3 and J usage is TRBJ2-1; D is undetermined. Germline V gene lookup returns CDR1 ENHRY and CDR2 SYGVKD. The CDR3 runs to 11 residues. V dropped 4 bases and J dropped 7 bases, with 5 bases sitting between them. This chain's CDR3 is CAISGLNEQFF. In nucleotides, the CDR3 is TGTGCCATCAGTGGTCTAAATGAGCAGTTCTTC.

The CDR3 coding sequence is TGCGCCAGCAGCTTGACAGAGACCGGCGCGGGCAATGAGCAGTTCTTC. The encoded protein is CASSLTETGAGNEQFF. The chain carries TRBV5-1 and TRBJ2-1; D is possibly TRBD2 (5 bases). The CDR3 has 16 amino acids. V was trimmed by 1 base and J by 6 bases, leaving 17 bases between them. Germline values: CDR1 SGHRS, CDR2 YFSETQ.

The rearrangement joins TRBV6-6 to TRBJ1-1, with 7 bases aligning to TRBD1. Per the germline V gene, CDR1 is MNHNY and CDR2 is SVGAGI (reference sequence). The CDR3 totals 14 residues. With 4 bases clipped from V and 3 bases from J, the junction kept 5 bases outside the gene matches. CDR3 residues: CASSFGQVDTEAFF. CDR3 bases: TGTGCCAGCAGTTTTGGACAGGTGGACACTGAAGCTTTCTTT.

This clone occurred a few times. The rearrangement links TRBV7-8 to TRBJ2-5; D gene unclear. The DNA matches TRBJ2-7 better at its end, which makes the J call doubtful. This CDR3 has 11 residues. Germline CDR1 reads SGHVS; CDR2 reads FQNEAQ. This CDR3 reads CASSNLYEQYF. In DNA, the CDR3 is TGTGCCAGCAGCAACCTATACGAGCAGTACTTC.

The J gene is TRBJ1-1, the V gene TRBV9; no clear D gene. Germline CDR1 and CDR2: SGDLS and YYNGEE. CDR3 size: 13 residues. Trimming cost V 5 bases and J 1 base, with 9 bases left between them. The CDR3 bases are TGTGCCAGCAGACCCGGTCAGAACACTGAAGCTTTCTTT. Protein: CASRPGQNTEAFF.

The chain links TRBV4-1 to TRBJ1-4; TRBD1 might be the D (6 bases). Germline V gene lookup returns CDR1 MGHRA and CDR2 YSYEKL. The CDR3 covers 17 residues. Trimming removed 4 bases from V and 14 bases from J, with 29 bases in between. DNA of the CDR3: TGCGCCAGCAGCCCCACTAGGGGTAGGGCACAGGGTAATTTGCTGTTTTTT. Translated: CASSPTRGRAQGNLLFF.